This TCR beta chain appears in the sequencing data of a study of early T cells in non-severe SARS-CoV-2 infection. At the level of the study: Sequencing input comprised bulk RNA from unsorted whole blood; chain pairing was not available.

Researchers attached unique molecular identifiers to individual cDNA molecules. TCRdb re-called the 5' RACE reads with MiXCR, one entry per CDR3 protein. The sample consists of about 100,000 distinct CDR3 sequences, more than 9.5% of them appearing once. The table lists this clonotype with many counts. Germline V gives CDR1 DFQATT, CDR2 SNEGSKA (reference sequence). Trimming cost V 6 bases and J 5 bases; bases outside gene matches: 12. The CDR3 sequence is 14 residues long. The chain recombines TRBV20-1 with TRBJ2-5, with 7 bases fitting TRBD2. Sequencing used whole blood. The sequence was collected from an adult who was a healthcare worker with PCR-confirmed SARS-CoV-2 infection or an uninfected control (not recorded which). CDR3 nucleotide sequence: TGCAGTGCCGATCGAGGGAGGGCCGCGGAGACCCAGTACTTC. It translates to CSADRGRAAETQYF.